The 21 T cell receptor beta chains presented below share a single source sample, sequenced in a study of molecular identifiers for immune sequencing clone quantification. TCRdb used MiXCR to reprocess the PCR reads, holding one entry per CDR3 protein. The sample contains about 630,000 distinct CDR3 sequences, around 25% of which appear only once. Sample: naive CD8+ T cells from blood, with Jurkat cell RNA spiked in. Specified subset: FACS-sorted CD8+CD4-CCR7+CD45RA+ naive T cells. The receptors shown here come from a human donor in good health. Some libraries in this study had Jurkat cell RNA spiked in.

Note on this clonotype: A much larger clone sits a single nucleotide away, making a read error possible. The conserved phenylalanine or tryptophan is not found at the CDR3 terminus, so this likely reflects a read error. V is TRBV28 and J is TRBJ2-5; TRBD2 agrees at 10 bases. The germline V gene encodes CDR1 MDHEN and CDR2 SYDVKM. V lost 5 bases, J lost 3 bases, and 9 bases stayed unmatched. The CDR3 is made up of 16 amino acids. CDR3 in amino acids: CASSPTLAGVKETQYL. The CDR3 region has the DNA TGTGCCAGCAGTCCAACGCTAGCGGGAGTGAAAGAGACCCAGTACCTC.

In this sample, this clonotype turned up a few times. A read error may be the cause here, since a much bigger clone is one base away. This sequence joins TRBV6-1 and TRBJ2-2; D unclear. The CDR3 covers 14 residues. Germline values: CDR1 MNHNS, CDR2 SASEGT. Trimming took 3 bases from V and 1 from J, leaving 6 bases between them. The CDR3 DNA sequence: TGTGCCAGCAGTGATTTCGTGAACACCGGGGAGCTGTTTTTT. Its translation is CASSDFVNTGELFF.

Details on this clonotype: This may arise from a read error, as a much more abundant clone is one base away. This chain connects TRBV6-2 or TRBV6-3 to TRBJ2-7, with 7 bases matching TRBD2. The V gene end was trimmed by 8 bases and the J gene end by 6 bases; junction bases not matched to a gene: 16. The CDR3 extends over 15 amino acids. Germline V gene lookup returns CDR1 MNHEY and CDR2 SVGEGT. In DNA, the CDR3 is TGTGCCAGCTCCTTTGGCGGGGGTCTTTTCCGCGAGCAGTACTTC. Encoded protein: CASSFGGGLFREQYF.

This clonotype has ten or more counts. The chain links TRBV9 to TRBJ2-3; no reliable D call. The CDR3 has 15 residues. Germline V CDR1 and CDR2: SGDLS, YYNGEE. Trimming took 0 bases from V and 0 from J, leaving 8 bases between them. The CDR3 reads CASSVEGSSTDTQYF. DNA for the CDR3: TGTGCCAGCAGCGTAGAAGGTTCTAGCACAGATACGCAGTATTTT.

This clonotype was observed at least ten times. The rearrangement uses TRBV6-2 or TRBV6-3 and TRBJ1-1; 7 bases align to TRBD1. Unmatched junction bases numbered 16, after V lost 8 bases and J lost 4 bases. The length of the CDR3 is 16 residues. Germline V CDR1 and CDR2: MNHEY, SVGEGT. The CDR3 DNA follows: TGTGCCAGCGGCTTCGGCGGAACAGGGGCGGGCACTGAAGCTTTCTTT. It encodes CASGFGGTGAGTEAFF.

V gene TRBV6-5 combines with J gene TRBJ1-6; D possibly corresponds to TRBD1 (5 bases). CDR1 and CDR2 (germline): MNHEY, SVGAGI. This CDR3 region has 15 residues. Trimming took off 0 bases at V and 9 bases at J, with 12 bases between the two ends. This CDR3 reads CASSYSWVGGSPLHF. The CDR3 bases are TGTGCCAGCAGTTACTCGTGGGTTGGGGGTTCACCCCTCCACTTT.

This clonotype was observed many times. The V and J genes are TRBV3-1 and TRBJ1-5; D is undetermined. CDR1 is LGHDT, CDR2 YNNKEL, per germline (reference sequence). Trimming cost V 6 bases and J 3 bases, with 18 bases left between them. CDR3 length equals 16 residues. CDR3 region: CASSPSGGVHNQPQHF. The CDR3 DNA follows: TGTGCCAGCAGTCCAAGTGGCGGGGTCCACAATCAGCCCCAGCATTTT. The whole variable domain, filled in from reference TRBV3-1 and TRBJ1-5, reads DTAVSQTPKYLVTQMGNDKSIKCEQNLGHDTMYWYKQDSKKFLKIMFSYNNKELIINETVPNRFSPKSPDKAHLNLHINSLELGDSAVYFCASSPSGGVHNQPQHFGDGTRLSIL.

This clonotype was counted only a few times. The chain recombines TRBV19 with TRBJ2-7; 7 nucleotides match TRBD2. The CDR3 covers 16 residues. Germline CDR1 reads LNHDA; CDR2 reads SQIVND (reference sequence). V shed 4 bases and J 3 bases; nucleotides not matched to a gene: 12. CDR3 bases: TGTGCCAGTAGTAGCCGCCCGGGGGGTGTCTTCTACGAGCAGTACTTC. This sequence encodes CASSSRPGGVFYEQYF.

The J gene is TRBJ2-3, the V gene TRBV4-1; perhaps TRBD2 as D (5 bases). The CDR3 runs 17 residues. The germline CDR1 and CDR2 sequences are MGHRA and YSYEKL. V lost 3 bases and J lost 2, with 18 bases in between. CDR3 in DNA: TGCGCCAGCAGCCATCAGACCCCGCCGGGAAACACAGATACGCAGTATTTT. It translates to CASSHQTPPGNTDTQYF.

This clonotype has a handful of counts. The CDR3 DNA sequence: TGTGCCTGGAGTGTACACTCCTACGAGCAGTACTTC. Encoded protein: CAWSVHSYEQYF. The gene calls are TRBV30 and TRBJ2-7; no clear D gene. Looked up from germline, CDR1 is GTSNPN and CDR2 is SVGIG (reference sequence). The CDR3 extends over 12 amino acids. Trimming shortened V by 0 bases and J by 0 bases, and 3 bases separated the two germline ends. The complete variable domain, with remaining parts taken from reference TRBV30 and TRBJ2-7, reads SQTIHQWPATLVQPVGSPLSLECTVEGTSNPNLYWYRQAAGRGLQLLFYSVGIGQISSEVPQNLSASRPQDRQFILSSKKLLLSDSGFYLCAWSVHSYEQYFGPGTRLTVT.

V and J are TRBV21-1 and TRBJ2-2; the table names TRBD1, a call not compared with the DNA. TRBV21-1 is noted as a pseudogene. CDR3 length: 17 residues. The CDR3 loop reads CASSNTDRGFNTGELFF. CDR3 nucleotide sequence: TGTGCCAGCAGCAATACGGACAGGGGGTTTAACACCGGGGAGCTGTTTTTT.

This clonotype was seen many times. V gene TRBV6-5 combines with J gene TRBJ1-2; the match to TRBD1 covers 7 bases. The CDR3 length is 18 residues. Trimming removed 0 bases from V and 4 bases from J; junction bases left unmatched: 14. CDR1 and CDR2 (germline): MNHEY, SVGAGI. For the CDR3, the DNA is TGTGCCAGCAGTTACTCGACGGGAGGGGGCCTATATAGCTATGGCTACACCTTC. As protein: CASSYSTGGGLYSYGYTF.

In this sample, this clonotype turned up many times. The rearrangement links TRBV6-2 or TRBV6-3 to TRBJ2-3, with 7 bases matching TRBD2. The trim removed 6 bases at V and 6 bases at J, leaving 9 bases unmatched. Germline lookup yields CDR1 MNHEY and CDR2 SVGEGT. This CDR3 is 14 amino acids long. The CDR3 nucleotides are TGTGCCAGCAGGATTTACAGACTAGCTGATACGCAGTATTTT. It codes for CASRIYRLADTQYF.

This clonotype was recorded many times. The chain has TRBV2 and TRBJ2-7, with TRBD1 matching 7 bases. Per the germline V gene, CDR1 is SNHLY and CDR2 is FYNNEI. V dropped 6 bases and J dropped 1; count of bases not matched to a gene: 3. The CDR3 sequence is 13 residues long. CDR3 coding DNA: TGTGCCAGCAGGGAACAGGGGTCCTACGAGCAGTACTTC. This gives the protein CASREQGSYEQYF.

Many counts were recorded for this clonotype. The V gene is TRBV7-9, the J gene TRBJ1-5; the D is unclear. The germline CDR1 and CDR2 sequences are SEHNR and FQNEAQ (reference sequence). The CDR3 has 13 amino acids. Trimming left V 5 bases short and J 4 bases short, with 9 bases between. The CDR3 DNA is TGTGCCAGCAGCCCGGACCATAATCAGCCCCAGCATTTT. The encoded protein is CASSPDHNQPQHF.

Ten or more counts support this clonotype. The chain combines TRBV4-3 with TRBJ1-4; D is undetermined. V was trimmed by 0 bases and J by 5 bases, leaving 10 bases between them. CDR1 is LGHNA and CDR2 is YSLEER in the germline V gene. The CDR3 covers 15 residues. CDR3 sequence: CASSQETMGNEKLFF. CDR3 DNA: TGCGCCAGCAGCCAAGAAACGATGGGGAATGAAAAACTGTTTTTT.

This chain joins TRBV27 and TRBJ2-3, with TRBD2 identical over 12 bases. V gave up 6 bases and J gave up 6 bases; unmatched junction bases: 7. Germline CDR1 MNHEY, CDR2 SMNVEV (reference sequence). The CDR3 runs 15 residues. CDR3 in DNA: TGTGCCAGCAGCCCGGGACTAGCGGGCTTTGATACGCAGTATTTT. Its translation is CASSPGLAGFDTQYF.

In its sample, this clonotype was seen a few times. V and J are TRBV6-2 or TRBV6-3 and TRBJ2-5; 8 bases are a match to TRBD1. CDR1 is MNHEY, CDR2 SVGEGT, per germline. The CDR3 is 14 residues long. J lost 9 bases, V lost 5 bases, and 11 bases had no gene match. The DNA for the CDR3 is TGTGCCAGCAGTCCTCCGGGACAGGTTCTTGCCCAGTACTTC. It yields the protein CASSPPGQVLAQYF.

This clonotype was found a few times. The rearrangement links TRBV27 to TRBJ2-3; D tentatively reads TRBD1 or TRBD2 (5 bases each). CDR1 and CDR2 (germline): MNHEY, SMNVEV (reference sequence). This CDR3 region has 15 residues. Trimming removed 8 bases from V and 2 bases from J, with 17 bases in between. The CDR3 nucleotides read TGTGCCAGCGGAAGGGGACCCTATATCACAGATACGCAGTATTTT. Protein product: CASGRGPYITDTQYF.

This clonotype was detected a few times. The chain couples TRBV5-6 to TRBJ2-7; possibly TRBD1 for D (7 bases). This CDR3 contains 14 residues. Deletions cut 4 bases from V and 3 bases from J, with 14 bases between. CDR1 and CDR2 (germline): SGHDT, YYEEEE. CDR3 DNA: TGTGCCAGCAGCCTGACAGGGAGGAACTACGAGCAGTACTTC. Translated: CASSLTGRNYEQYF.

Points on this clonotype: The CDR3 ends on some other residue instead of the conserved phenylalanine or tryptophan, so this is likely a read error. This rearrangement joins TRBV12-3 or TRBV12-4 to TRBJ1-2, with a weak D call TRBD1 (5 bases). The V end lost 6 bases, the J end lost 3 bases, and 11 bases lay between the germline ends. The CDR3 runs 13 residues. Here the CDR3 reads CASSLTAHYGYTS. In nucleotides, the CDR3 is TGTGCCAGCAGCTTGACAGCACACTATGGCTACACCTCC.